The 13 T cell receptor beta chains below all came from one sample that was sequenced in a study of glioma-infiltrating T cells after dendritic cell vaccination. Clones were sequenced by immunoSEQ multiplex PCR, and TCRdb holds only the in-frame ones, with some missing. The profile shows roughly 47,000 clones, around 86% of them singletons. Sequenced material: blood, taken before dendritic cell vaccination. The source is a human donor with glioblastoma.

This sequence joins TRBV19 and TRBJ2-7; D unclear. This CDR3 comprises 14 residues. Trimming removed 0 bases from V and 1 base from J, with 7 bases in between. The germline gives CDR1 LNHDA, CDR2 SQIVND (reference sequence). The chain's CDR3 is CASSIDPSSYEQYF. The DNA of the CDR3 is TGTGCCAGTAGTATAGATCCCAGTTCCTACGAGCAGTACTTC.

V usage is TRBV29-1 and J usage is TRBJ2-7; D is possibly TRBD1 (6 bases). CDR3 size: 13 residues. V shed 3 bases and J shed 7 bases, with 16 bases lying between them. CDR1 and CDR2 from the germline V gene are SQVTM and ANQGSEA. For the CDR3, the DNA is TGCAGCGTTGATCTCCGCCAGGGGAGAGAGCAGTACTTC. Protein sequence: CSVDLRQGREQYF.

This clone has a handful of counts. The chain has TRBV7-9 and TRBJ1-2; D unresolved. This CDR3 has 14 residues. The ends were cut back, 5 bases at V and 2 bases at J, with 12 bases in the middle. Germline CDR1 SEHNR, CDR2 FQNEAQ (reference sequence). CDR3 amino acids: CASSPPGGNYGYTF. The CDR3 DNA is TGTGCCAGCAGCCCCCCCGGCGGGAACTATGGCTACACCTTC.

The chain couples TRBV11-3 to TRBJ2-2; 9 nucleotides agree with TRBD2. Germline values: CDR1 SGHNT, CDR2 YENEEA. This CDR3 has 17 amino acids. The junction had 13 bases not matched to a gene; V was cut back by 5 bases and J by 6 bases. CDR3 in DNA: TGTGCCAGCAGCCGTGGCCGGGGGCGGGGGGGCCCCGGGGAGCTGTTTTTT. This sequence encodes CASSRGRGRGGPGELFF.

The rearrangement uses TRBV13 and TRBJ2-2, with 12 bases that match TRBD2. V lost 6 bases and J lost 3; bases outside the gene matches: 17. The length of the CDR3 is 20 residues. Germline values: CDR1 PRHDT, CDR2 FYEKMQ (reference sequence). CDR3 residues: CASSPPGPASGGAYTGELFF. The CDR3 nucleotides are TGTGCCAGCAGTCCCCCTGGTCCCGCTAGCGGGGGGGCCTACACCGGGGAGCTGTTTTTT. The full variable domain, its missing parts supplied by reference TRBV13 and TRBJ2-2, is AAGVIQSPRHLIKEKRETATLKCYPIPRHDTVYWYQQGPGQDPQFLISFYEKMQSDKGSIPDRFSAQQFSDYHSELNMSSLELGDSALYFCASSPPGPASGGAYTGELFFGEGSRLTVL.

This clone was observed once. The chain carries TRBV10-3 and TRBJ2-2, with 7 positions matching TRBD2. This CDR3 region has 14 residues. V was clipped by 7 bases and J by 1 base; unmatched bases: 3. Germline lookup yields CDR1 ENHRY and CDR2 SYGVKD. The CDR3 region has the DNA TGTGCCATCACTTCTAGCGGGAACACCGGGGAGCTGTTTTTT. As protein: CAITSSGNTGELFF.

The genes are TRBV6-6 and TRBJ2-7; D is undetermined. Germline V lookup: CDR1 MNHNY, CDR2 SVGAGI (reference sequence). Between the trimmed V and J ends, which lost 6 bases and 6 bases, there was a span of 12 bases. The CDR3 is 12 amino acids. This CDR3 reads CASRSAAGEQYF. CDR3 nucleotides: TGTGCCAGCAGATCGGCGGCCGGCGAGCAGTACTTC.

The gene calls are TRBV19 and TRBJ1-2; unclear D gene. The V gene lost 8 bases and the J gene lost 0 bases, with 7 bases spanning the gap. Germline CDR1 is LNHDA and CDR2 is SQIVND (reference sequence). The CDR3 consists of 12 residues. CDR3 in amino acids: CASRTANYGYTF. In DNA, the CDR3 is TGTGCCAGTCGAACAGCTAACTATGGCTACACCTTC.

J is TRBJ1-2 and V is TRBV2, with D possibly being TRBD1 (6 bases). The CDR3 has 15 amino acids. The V end was cut by 7 bases, the J end by 8 bases, with 23 bases between. Per germline, CDR1 SNHLY and CDR2 FYNNEI. This chain's CDR3 is CASNLRDTGSRGYTF. DNA for the CDR3: TGTGCCAGCAACCTCCGGGACACTGGAAGTAGAGGCTACACCTTC.

The J gene is TRBJ1-1, the V gene TRBV6-6; 9 nucleotides line up with TRBD1. The CDR3 is 16 amino acids. Germline V gene data show CDR1 as MNHNY and CDR2 as SVGAGI (reference sequence). Trimming at V came to 4 bases and at J to 2 bases, leaving 8 bases not matched to a gene. The DNA for the CDR3 is TGTGCCAGCAGTTTCCCCGGGACAGGGATCAACACTGAAGCTTTCTTT. Amino acids: CASSFPGTGINTEAFF.

The J gene is TRBJ2-5, the V gene TRBV11-3; a weak D match, TRBD1 (6 bases). Trimming stripped 5 bases from V and 1 base from J, with 11 bases between. From germline, CDR1 is SGHNT and CDR2 YENEEA. CDR3 length equals 14 residues. This chain's CDR3 is CASSLGQPQETQYF. Written as DNA, the CDR3 is TGTGCCAGCAGCCTAGGACAGCCCCAAGAGACCCAGTACTTC.

This clone was counted once. This chain uses TRBV7-6 with TRBJ1-2; 9 bases map to TRBD1. The CDR3 runs 14 residues. Germline V gene lookup returns CDR1 SGHVS and CDR2 FNYEAQ. V was pared by 4 bases and J by 4 bases, with 4 bases of the junction left unmatched. The CDR3 nucleotides are TGTGCCAGCAGCTCCGAGACAGGGGGCTATGGCTACACCTTC. Translated, it gives CASSSETGGYGYTF.

This clone was observed once. The chain has TRBV6-5 and TRBJ1-6, with a tentative D call TRBD1 (5 bases). Germline V gives CDR1 MNHEY, CDR2 SVGAGI. The CDR3 has 12 amino acids. Trimming left V 6 bases short and J 8 bases short, with 8 bases between. The CDR3 nucleotides are TGTGCCAGCAGCTTCAGGGATTCACCCCTCCACTTT. The encoded protein is CASSFRDSPLHF.